Detailed here is one TCR beta chain. Only in-frame clones appear in the TCRdb table, and some are missing; sequencing was by immunoSEQ multiplex PCR. In the table there are 85,000 to 90,000 clones, around nine tenths of which are singletons. Losses at the gene ends were 2 bases for V and 3 bases for J; bases not matched to a gene: 4. In germline, CDR1 is KGHSH, CDR2 LQKENI. CDR3 length equals 16 residues. This sample was included in a study of control samples from healthy donors and cancer patients. Sequenced input: blood. This TCR was sampled from a young man in good health. The J gene is TRBJ1-4, the V gene TRBV18, with 9 nucleotides matching TRBD1. CDR3 bases: TGTGCCAGCTCACCAACAGGGGGCGGGCCTAATGAAAAACTGTTTTTT. Amino acids: CASSPTGGGPNEKLFF.